The present entry profiles one T cell receptor (beta chain) with its context. Regarding time point: peripheral blood 6 weeks after treatment start. The protocol was immunoSEQ multiplex PCR, while the TCRdb copy is restricted to in-frame clones and leaves out a portion. The sample lists under 60,000 clones; approximately 84% were seen once. CDR1 and CDR2 (germline): MNHNS, SASEGT. Trimming removed 4 bases from V and 4 bases from J, with 8 bases in between. The CDR3 length is 13 residues. The data were taken from a study of PD-L1 blockade in urothelial cancer. The TCR comes from a man in his sixties with urothelial cancer. The material sequenced was PBMCs, taken around atezolizumab (anti-PD-L1) treatment. The gene calls are TRBV6-1 and TRBJ1-5; D uncertain. CDR3 nucleotides: TGTGCCAGCAGTGGAGCCGCGAATCAGCCCCAGCATTTT. Its protein product is CASSGAANQPQHF.